A single T cell receptor (beta chain) is shown here with its context. Its antigen is currently unknown. This record comes from a study of regulatory T cells in long-lasting Graves disease. The study, taken as a whole, reports: Accuracy may have suffered from the small sample size. Persistent disease favored TRBV28, TRBJ1-2 and TRBJ2-5.

Time point noted: persistent/refractory GD, antithyroid drugs over 5 years with positive TRAb. PBMC-extracted RNA yielded the TCR library. Unmatched junction bases numbered 15, after V lost 0 bases and J lost 7 bases. Germline-derived CDR1 and CDR2 are SGHDN and FVKESK. There are 17 residues in the CDR3. Construction of the TCR beta libraries employed iRepertoire HTBI primers in conjunction with Arm-PCR of CDR3 regions. TCRdb re-derived calls from the multiplex PCR reads in MiXCR, one entry per CDR3 protein. This sample has around 400,000 distinct CDR3 sequences; roughly 21% occur once, and the top ten carry roughly an eighth.

The source was peripheral blood mononuclear cells (PBMCs), collected when the disease was refractory, from a patient treated with antithyroid drugs. This receptor was taken from a female donor with Graves disease. V usage is TRBV14 and J usage is TRBJ2-7; 7 bases are a match to TRBD1. CDR3 nucleotide sequence: TGTGCCAGCAGCCAAGATGGGCCCCGACAGGGTTTGAGGGAGCAGTACTTC. Translated: CASSQDGPRQGLREQYF.